The 28 T cell receptor beta chains below were found in one sample sequenced in a study of tumor T cells in aggressive B-cell lymphoma. Using immunoSEQ multiplex PCR, the repertoire was profiled, and TCRdb retains in-frame clones only, with some absent. This sample has 10,000 or so clones, with about 88% found just once. What was sequenced was tumor tissue. The receptors come from an adult with diffuse large B cell lymphoma.

The genes are TRBV28 and TRBJ2-1; 7 bases align to TRBD1. This CDR3 region has 14 residues. The trim removed 5 bases at V and 5 bases at J, leaving 6 bases unmatched. In germline, CDR1 is MDHEN, CDR2 SYDVKM. The chain's CDR3 is CASSLRTGHNEQFF. CDR3 DNA: TGTGCCAGCAGTCTTCGGACAGGCCACAATGAGCAGTTCTTC.

The table lists this clone with a few counts. The chain links TRBV28 to TRBJ2-1, with D unresolved. The germline V gene encodes CDR1 MDHEN and CDR2 SYDVKM. The CDR3 consists of 14 residues. The germline V and J ends were trimmed by 2 bases and 4 bases, with 9 bases remaining between them. CDR3 loop: CASSLANEYNEQFF. In nucleotides, the CDR3 is TGTGCCAGCAGTTTAGCCAATGAGTACAATGAGCAGTTCTTC.

The gene calls are TRBV9 and TRBJ1-6; a weak D match, TRBD1 (5 bases). Germline V gene sequence: CDR1 SGDLS, CDR2 YYNGEE. Trimming stripped 0 bases from V and 0 bases from J, with 10 bases between. The CDR3 totals 17 residues. The CDR3 is CASSVGGPSSYNSPLHF. The CDR3 nucleotides are TGTGCCAGCAGCGTAGGGGGCCCGAGCTCCTATAATTCACCCCTCCACTTT. Complete variable domain (other parts from reference TRBV9 and TRBJ1-6): DSGVTQTPKHLITATGQRVTLRCSPRSGDLSVYWYQQSLDQGLQFLIQYYNGEERAKGNILERFSAQQFPDLHSELNLSSLELGDSALYFCASSVGGPSSYNSPLHFGNGTRLTVT.

The chain employs TRBV7-6 and TRBJ2-2; 7 bases map to TRBD2. V shed 3 bases, J shed 7 bases, and the junction held 11 bases outside the gene matches. In germline, CDR1 is SGHVS, CDR2 FNYEAQ. CDR3 size: 16 residues. CDR3 residues: CASSLGGTALRGELFF. CDR3 coding DNA: TGTGCCAGCAGCTTGGGGGGGACGGCCCTCCGCGGGGAGCTGTTTTTT.

This chain connects TRBV7-9 to TRBJ2-1; TRBD2 agrees at 11 bases. From germline, CDR1 is SEHNR and CDR2 FQNEAQ (reference sequence). V lost 5 bases and J lost 3; bases outside the gene matches: 6. The length of the CDR3 is 16 residues. As DNA, the CDR3 is TGTGCCAGCAGCAAACTAGCGGGGGAGTACTACAATGAGCAGTTCTTC. It specifies CASSKLAGEYYNEQFF.

The chain couples TRBV18 to TRBJ2-7; possibly TRBD1 for D (6 bases). V lost 3 bases to trimming and J lost 7 bases, with 13 bases between them. The CDR3 extends over 13 amino acids. Per germline, CDR1 KGHSH and CDR2 LQKENI. The CDR3 reads CASSPPDSVEQYF. The CDR3 DNA reads TGTGCCAGCTCACCTCCGGACAGCGTTGAGCAGTACTTC.

The chain joins TRBV5-1 to TRBJ2-5; a possible D gene is TRBD1 (6 bases). Trimming removed 5 bases at V and 5 bases at J, with 13 bases between. Germline V gene data show CDR1 as SGHRS and CDR2 as YFSETQ. The CDR3 has 13 residues. The CDR3 DNA reads as TGCGCCAGCAGGCCGACAGGATGGGAGACCCAGTACTTC. Protein product: CASRPTGWETQYF.

This chain connects TRBV7-9 to TRBJ1-4; possibly TRBD1 for D (5 bases). Germline-derived CDR1 and CDR2 are SEHNR and FQNEAQ (reference sequence). The V end lost 4 bases, the J end lost 0 bases, and 12 bases lay between the germline ends. The CDR3 loop spans 16 amino acids. CDR3 coding DNA: TGTGCCAGCAGCTCCCGACAGCTTGCAACTAATGAAAAACTGTTTTTT. The encoded protein is CASSSRQLATNEKLFF. The entire variable domain, with the rest obtained from reference TRBV7-9 and TRBJ1-4, is as follows: DTGVSQNPRHKITKRGQNVTFRCDPISEHNRLYWYRQTLGQGPEFLTYFQNEAQLEKSRLLSDRFSAERPKGSFSTLEIQRTEQGDSAMYLCASSSRQLATNEKLFFGSGTQLSVL.

The CDR3 DNA sequence: TGTGCCAGCAGCTTAGTTGGCAGCGCACCTAGCACAGATACGCAGTATTTT. Protein: CASSLVGSAPSTDTQYF. This chain links TRBV7-8 with TRBJ2-3, with D unresolved. Germline CDR1 SGHVS, CDR2 FQNEAQ. The CDR3 loop spans 17 amino acids. V lost 1 base and J lost 0, with 14 bases in between.

The chain uses TRBV6-5 and TRBJ2-5; a weak D match, TRBD2 (5 bases). The CDR3 sequence is 15 residues long. V was pared by 7 bases and J by 1 base, with 16 bases between. Germline CDR1 is MNHEY and CDR2 is SVGAGI. CDR3 in amino acids: CASTEPGYPQETQYF. CDR3 nucleotides: TGTGCCAGCACCGAACCGGGGTACCCCCAAGAGACCCAGTACTTC.

The chain uses TRBV6-5 and TRBJ2-1, with 10 positions matching TRBD2. CDR3 length: 13 amino acids. Trimming took 5 bases from V and 10 from J; bases not matched to a gene: 5. Germline CDR1 and CDR2: MNHEY and SVGAGI. CDR3 loop: CASSPLAGVEQFF. The CDR3 DNA is TGTGCCAGCAGTCCCCTAGCGGGGGTAGAGCAGTTCTTC.

This clone was counted only a few times. The rearrangement links TRBV5-1 to TRBJ2-5; 10 positions match TRBD1. This CDR3 is 15 amino acids long. The V gene end was trimmed by 4 bases and the J gene end by 5 bases; junction bases not matched to a gene: 8. Germline V gene lookup returns CDR1 SGHRS and CDR2 YFSETQ. The CDR3 is CASSPNPGQGETQYF. The CDR3 nucleotides are TGCGCCAGCAGCCCCAATCCGGGACAGGGGGAGACCCAGTACTTC.

The chain joins TRBV5-8 to TRBJ2-5, with D possibly being TRBD1 (5 bases). In germline, CDR1 is SGHTS, CDR2 YDEGEE. V lost 0 bases to trimming and J lost 5 bases, with 20 bases between them. CDR3 size: 17 residues. CDR3 region: CASSLGSPGRVGETQYF. The DNA for the CDR3 is TGTGCCAGCAGCTTGGGGTCCCCAGGGCGCGTCGGTGAGACCCAGTACTTC.

V is TRBV9 and J is TRBJ1-3; D is ambiguous. Deletions cut 0 bases from V and 3 bases from J, with 7 bases between. Germline V CDR1 and CDR2: SGDLS, YYNGEE. CDR3 length: 14 amino acids. In nucleotides, the CDR3 is TGTGCCAGCAGCGTAGCAGAGCGTGGAAACACCATATATTTT. It is translated as CASSVAERGNTIYF.

V gene TRBV7-3 combines with J gene TRBJ2-7, with D tentatively TRBD1 (6 bases). The CDR3 is made up of 15 amino acids. Trimming shortened V by 0 bases and J by 2 bases, and 11 bases separated the two germline ends. Germline CDR1 and CDR2: SGHTA and FQGTGA. This CDR3 reads CASSLTSGAAYEQYF. CDR3 nucleotide sequence: TGTGCCAGCAGCTTAACGTCAGGGGCGGCCTACGAGCAGTACTTC.

The gene calls are TRBV4-1 and TRBJ1-2, with 7 bases identical to TRBD1. Germline V CDR1 and CDR2: MGHRA, YSYEKL. Trimming at V came to 4 bases and at J to 2 bases, leaving 10 bases not matched to a gene. The CDR3 runs 16 residues. The CDR3 coding sequence is TGCGCCAGCAGCCCAACAGGGGCCTCTCTGAACTATGGCTACACCTTC. The encoded protein is CASSPTGASLNYGYTF.

This sequence joins TRBV2 and TRBJ1-2; 7 bases fit TRBD1. Germline values: CDR1 SNHLY, CDR2 FYNNEI. Trimming at V came to 5 bases and at J to 6 bases, leaving 3 bases not matched to a gene. The CDR3 consists of 12 residues. CDR3: CASSRQGNGYTF. DNA of the CDR3: TGTGCCAGCAGTCGACAGGGAAATGGCTACACCTTC.

This clone was detected only once. This chain uses TRBV6-5 with TRBJ2-1, with TRBD2 matching over 13 bases. The V segment lost 5 bases and the J segment 4 bases; nucleotides outside the gene matches: 2. This CDR3 comprises 15 residues. Germline V gives CDR1 MNHEY, CDR2 SVGAGI. CDR3 protein: CASSRLAGGYNEQFF. As DNA, the CDR3 is TGTGCCAGCAGTAGACTAGCGGGGGGATACAATGAGCAGTTCTTC.

The chain joins TRBV4-1 to TRBJ2-5; maybe TRBD1 (5 bases). Germline-derived CDR1 and CDR2 are MGHRA and YSYEKL. Deletions cut 0 bases from V and 4 bases from J, with 9 bases between. The CDR3 loop spans 14 amino acids. The CDR3 DNA follows: TGCGCCAGCAGCCAAGATGCCCAGGGAGAGACCCAGTACTTC. This sequence encodes CASSQDAQGETQYF.

The V gene is TRBV6-6, the J gene TRBJ1-5; 9 bases are shared with TRBD1. V was clipped by 8 bases and J by 3 bases; unmatched bases: 2. The CDR3 covers 13 residues. Germline V CDR1 and CDR2: MNHNY, SVGAGI (reference sequence). For the CDR3, the DNA is TGTGCCAGCGGACAGGGGACCAATCAGCCCCAGCATTTT. As protein: CASGQGTNQPQHF.

A note on this clone: At the DNA level, this CDR3 is encoded by other sequences in the same sample as well. This sequence joins TRBV11-2 and TRBJ2-3; 10 bases map to TRBD2. Germline loops: CDR1 SGHAT, CDR2 FQNNGV. Losses at the gene ends were 1 base for V and 3 bases for J; bases not matched to a gene: 4. The CDR3 sequence is 16 residues long. The CDR3 coding sequence is TGTGCCAGCAGCTTAGGACTAGCGGGTTCGACAGATACGCAGTATTTT. Translating gives CASSLGLAGSTDTQYF.

The rearrangement joins TRBV11-2 to TRBJ2-3, with D possibly TRBD2 on 5 matching bases. Trimming shortened V by 0 bases and J by 3 bases, and 10 bases separated the two germline ends. This CDR3 has 15 amino acids. Germline V gene data show CDR1 as SGHAT and CDR2 as FQNNGV. In nucleotides, the CDR3 is TGTGCCAGCAGCTTAGAGAGGGTTGTGACAGATACGCAGTATTTT. This encodes CASSLERVVTDTQYF.

This clone was seen once. The chain carries TRBV4-2 and TRBJ2-3, with 7 nucleotides matching TRBD2. Germline CDR1 is LGHNA and CDR2 is YNFKEQ. Trimming cost V 3 bases and J 3 bases; bases outside gene matches: 9. This CDR3 has 16 amino acids. CDR3 nucleotides: TGTGCCAGCAGCCAGGATGGACTAGATCGGACAGATACGCAGTATTTT. Protein product: CASSQDGLDRTDTQYF.

This chain connects TRBV6-5 to TRBJ2-7; 10 nucleotides line up with TRBD1. Germline CDR1 reads MNHEY; CDR2 reads SVGAGI. This CDR3 contains 14 residues. The V segment lost 5 bases and the J segment 2 bases; nucleotides outside the gene matches: 3. The CDR3: CASSTGQGAYEQYF. CDR3 coding DNA: TGTGCCAGCAGTACCGGACAGGGGGCCTACGAGCAGTACTTC.

This clone was observed a single time. The chain joins TRBV6-5 to TRBJ1-6; D is possibly TRBD1 (6 bases). Germline V lookup: CDR1 MNHEY, CDR2 SVGAGI. CDR3 size: 14 residues. With 6 bases removed from V and 0 bases from J, the gap between germline ends came to 6 bases. CDR3 in DNA: TGTGCCAGCAGGACAGGCTCCTATAATTCACCCCTCCACTTT. This sequence encodes CASRTGSYNSPLHF.

The rearrangement uses TRBV5-1 and TRBJ2-3; the match to TRBD2 covers 10 bases. The CDR3 totals 15 residues. The junction had 3 bases not matched to a gene; V was cut back by 3 bases and J by 2 bases. The germline V gene encodes CDR1 SGHRS and CDR2 YFSETQ. The CDR3 DNA is TGCGCCAGCAGCTCCGGACTAGCGGCCACAGATACGCAGTATTTT. It yields the protein CASSSGLAATDTQYF.

This sequence joins TRBV5-6 and TRBJ1-2; D is possibly TRBD1 (5 bases). The CDR3 contains 13 residues. The V end lost 4 bases, the J end lost 4 bases, and 11 bases lay between the germline ends. Germline loops: CDR1 SGHDT, CDR2 YYEEEE. The CDR3 here is CASSESGGYGYTF. CDR3 in DNA: TGTGCCAGCAGCGAATCGGGGGGCTATGGCTACACCTTC.

This rearrangement joins TRBV9 to TRBJ2-3; D call uncertain. The CDR3 totals 15 residues. Trimming left V 4 bases short and J 0 bases short, with 12 bases between. From germline, CDR1 is SGDLS and CDR2 YYNGEE. Written as DNA, the CDR3 is TGTGCCAGCAGCCCTGCCCTCGGTAGCACAGATACGCAGTATTTT. Its translation is CASSPALGSTDTQYF.